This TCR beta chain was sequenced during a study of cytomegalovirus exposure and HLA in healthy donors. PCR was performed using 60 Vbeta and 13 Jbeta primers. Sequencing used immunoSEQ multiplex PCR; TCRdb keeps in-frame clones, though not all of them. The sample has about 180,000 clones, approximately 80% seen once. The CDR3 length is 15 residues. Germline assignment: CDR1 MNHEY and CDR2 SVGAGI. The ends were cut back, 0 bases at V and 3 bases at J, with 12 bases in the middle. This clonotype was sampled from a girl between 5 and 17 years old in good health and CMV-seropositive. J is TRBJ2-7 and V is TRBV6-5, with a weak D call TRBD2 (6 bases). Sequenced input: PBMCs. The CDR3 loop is CASSYSAGYRYEQYF. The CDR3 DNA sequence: TGTGCCAGCAGTTACTCGGCGGGATATCGCTACGAGCAGTACTTC.